The clone carrying this TCR beta chain was seen ten or more times. TCRdb reanalysed the 5' RACE reads using MiXCR and keeps one entry per CDR3 protein. This sample yields 71,000 or so distinct CDR3 sequences, of which approximately 5% are seen a single time; 2.2% belongs to the top ten. This sample stems from a study of neurological immune-mediated disorders. PBMCs stored at -80 C, numbering 2 million, were the origin of the unsorted libraries. The sequenced sample was PBMCs. The sequence derives from a woman between 25 and 40 years old with multiple sclerosis.

This CDR3 is CASTNPGTGELFF. CDR3 coding DNA: TGTGCCAGCACTAACCCGGGAACCGGGGAGCTGTTTTTT. The chain joins TRBV6-6 to TRBJ2-2, with D tentatively TRBD2 (5 bases). V lost 7 bases and J 5 bases, leaving 11 bases between the germline ends. The CDR3 loop spans 13 amino acids. Germline V gives CDR1 MNHNY, CDR2 SVGAGI (reference sequence).